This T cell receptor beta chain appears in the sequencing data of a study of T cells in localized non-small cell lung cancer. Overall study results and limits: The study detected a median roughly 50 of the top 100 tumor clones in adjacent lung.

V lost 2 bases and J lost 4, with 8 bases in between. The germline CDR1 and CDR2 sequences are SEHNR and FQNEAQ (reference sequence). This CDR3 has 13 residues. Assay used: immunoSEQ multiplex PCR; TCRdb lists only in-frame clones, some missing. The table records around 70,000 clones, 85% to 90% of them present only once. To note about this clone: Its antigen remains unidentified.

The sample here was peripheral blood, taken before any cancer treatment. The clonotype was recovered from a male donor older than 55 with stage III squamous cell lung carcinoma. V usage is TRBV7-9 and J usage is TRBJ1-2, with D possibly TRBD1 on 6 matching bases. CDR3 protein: CASSLRGSYGYTF. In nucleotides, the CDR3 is TGTGCCAGCAGCTTAAGGGGGTCCTATGGCTACACCTTC. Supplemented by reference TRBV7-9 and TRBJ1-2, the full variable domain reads DTGVSQNPRHKITKRGQNVTFRCDPISEHNRLYWYRQTLGQGPEFLTYFQNEAQLEKSRLLSDRFSAERPKGSFSTLEIQRTEQGDSAMYLCASSLRGSYGYTFGSGTRLTVV.